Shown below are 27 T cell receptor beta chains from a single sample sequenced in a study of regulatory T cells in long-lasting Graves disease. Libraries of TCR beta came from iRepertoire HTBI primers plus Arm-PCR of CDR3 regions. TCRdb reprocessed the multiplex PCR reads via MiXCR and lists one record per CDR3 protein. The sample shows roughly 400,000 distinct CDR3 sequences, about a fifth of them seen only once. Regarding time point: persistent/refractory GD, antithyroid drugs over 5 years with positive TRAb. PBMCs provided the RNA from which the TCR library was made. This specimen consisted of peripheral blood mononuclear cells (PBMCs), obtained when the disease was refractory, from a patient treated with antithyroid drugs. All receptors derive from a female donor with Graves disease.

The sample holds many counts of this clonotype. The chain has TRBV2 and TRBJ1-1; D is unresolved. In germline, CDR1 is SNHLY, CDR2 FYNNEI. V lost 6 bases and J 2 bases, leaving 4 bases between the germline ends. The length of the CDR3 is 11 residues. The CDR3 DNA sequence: TGTGCCAGCAGCTTTAACACTGAAGCTTTCTTT. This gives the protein CASSFNTEAFF. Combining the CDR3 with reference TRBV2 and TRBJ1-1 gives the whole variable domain EPEVTQTPSHQVTQMGQEVILRCVPISNHLYFYWYRQILGQKVEFLVSFYNNEISEKSEIFDDQFSVERPDGSNFTLKIRSTKLEDSAMYFCASSFNTEAFFGQGTRLTVV.

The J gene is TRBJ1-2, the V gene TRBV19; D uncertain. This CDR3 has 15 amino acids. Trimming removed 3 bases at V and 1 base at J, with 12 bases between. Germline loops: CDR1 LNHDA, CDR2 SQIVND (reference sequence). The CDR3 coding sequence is TGTGCCAGTAGTATCCCTTACGACCTTAACTATGGCTACACCTTC. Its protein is CASSIPYDLNYGYTF. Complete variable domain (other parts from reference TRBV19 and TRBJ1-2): DGGITQSPKYLFRKEGQNVTLSCEQNLNHDAMYWYRQDPGQGLRLIYYSQIVNDFQKGDIAEGYSVSREKKESFPLTVTSAQKNPTAFYLCASSIPYDLNYGYTFGSGTRLTVV.

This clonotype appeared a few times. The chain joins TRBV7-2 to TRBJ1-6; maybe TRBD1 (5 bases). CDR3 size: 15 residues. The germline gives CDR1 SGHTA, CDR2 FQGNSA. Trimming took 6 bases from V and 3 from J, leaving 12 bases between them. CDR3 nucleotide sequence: TGTGCCAGCAGAACGACAGCATACTATAATTCACCCCTCCACTTT. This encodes CASRTTAYYNSPLHF. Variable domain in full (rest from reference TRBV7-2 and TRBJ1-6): GAGVSQSPSNKVTEKGKDVELRCDPISGHTALYWYRQSLGQGLEFLIYFQGNSAPDKSGLPSDRFSAERTGGSVSTLTIQRTQQEDSAVYLCASRTTAYYNSPLHFGNGTRLTVT.

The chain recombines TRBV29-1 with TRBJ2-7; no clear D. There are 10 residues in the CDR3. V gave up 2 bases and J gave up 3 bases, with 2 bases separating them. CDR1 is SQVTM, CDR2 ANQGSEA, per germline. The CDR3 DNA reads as TGCAGCGTTGAACACTACGAGCAGTACTTC. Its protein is CSVEHYEQYF.

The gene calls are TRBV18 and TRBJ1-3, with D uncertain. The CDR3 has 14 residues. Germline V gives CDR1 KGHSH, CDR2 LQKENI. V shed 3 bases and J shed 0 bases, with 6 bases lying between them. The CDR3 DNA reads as TGTGCCAGCTCACCGGCAATCTCTGGAAACACCATATATTTT. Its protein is CASSPAISGNTIYF.

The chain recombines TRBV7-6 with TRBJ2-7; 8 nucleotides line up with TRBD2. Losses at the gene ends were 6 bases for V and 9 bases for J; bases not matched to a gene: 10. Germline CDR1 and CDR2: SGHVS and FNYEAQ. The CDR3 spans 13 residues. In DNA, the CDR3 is TGTGCCAGCAGTTCCGGGACTAGAGATCGGCAGTACTTC. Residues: CASSSGTRDRQYF.

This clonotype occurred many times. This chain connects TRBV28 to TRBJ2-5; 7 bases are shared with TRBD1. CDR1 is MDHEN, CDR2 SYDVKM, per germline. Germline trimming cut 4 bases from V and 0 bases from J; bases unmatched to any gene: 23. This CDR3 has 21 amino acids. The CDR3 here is CASSSSVQGMFGLEYQETQYF. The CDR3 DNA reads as TGTGCCAGCAGTTCCAGCGTACAGGGGATGTTTGGACTTGAGTACCAAGAGACCCAGTACTTC.

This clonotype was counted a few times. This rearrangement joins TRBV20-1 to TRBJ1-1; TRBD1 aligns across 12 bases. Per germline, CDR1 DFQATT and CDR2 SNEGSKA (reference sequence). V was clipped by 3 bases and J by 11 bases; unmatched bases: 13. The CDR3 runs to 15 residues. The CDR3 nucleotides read TGCAGTGCTAGGGAAATACCGGGACAGGGGGCGCCGGCTTTCTTT. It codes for CSAREIPGQGAPAFF.

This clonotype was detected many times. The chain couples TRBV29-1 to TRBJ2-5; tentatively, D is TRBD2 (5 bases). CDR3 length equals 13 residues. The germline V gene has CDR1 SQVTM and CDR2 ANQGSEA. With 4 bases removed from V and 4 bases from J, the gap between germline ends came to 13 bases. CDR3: CSVAHVGRETQYF. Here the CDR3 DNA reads TGCAGCGTTGCCCACGTTGGGAGAGAGACCCAGTACTTC.

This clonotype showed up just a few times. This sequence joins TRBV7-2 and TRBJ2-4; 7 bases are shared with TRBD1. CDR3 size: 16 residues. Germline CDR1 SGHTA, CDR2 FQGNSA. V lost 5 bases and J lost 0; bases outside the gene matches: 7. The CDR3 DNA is TGTGCCAGCAGCCGTAGACAGGGCCTAGCCAAAAACATTCAGTACTTC. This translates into CASSRRQGLAKNIQYF.

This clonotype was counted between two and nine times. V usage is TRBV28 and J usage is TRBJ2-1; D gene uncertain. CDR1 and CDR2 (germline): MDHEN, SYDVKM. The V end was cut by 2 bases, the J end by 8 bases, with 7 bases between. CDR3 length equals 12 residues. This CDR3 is CASSLRLDEQFF. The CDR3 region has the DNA TGTGCCAGCAGTTTAAGGCTAGATGAGCAGTTCTTC.

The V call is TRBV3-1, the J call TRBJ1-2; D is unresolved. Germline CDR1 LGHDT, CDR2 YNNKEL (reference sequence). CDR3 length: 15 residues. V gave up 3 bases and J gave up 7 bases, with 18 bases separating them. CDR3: CASSQAGTLLPGYTF. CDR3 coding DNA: TGTGCCAGCAGCCAGGCAGGAACCCTTCTCCCTGGCTACACCTTC.

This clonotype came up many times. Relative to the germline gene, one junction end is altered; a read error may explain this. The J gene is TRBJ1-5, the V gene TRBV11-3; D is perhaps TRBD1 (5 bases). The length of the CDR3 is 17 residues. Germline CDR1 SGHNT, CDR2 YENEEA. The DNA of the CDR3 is TGTGCCAGCATCCACCTACCCCGCAGGGCTGGCAATCACCCCCAGCATTTT. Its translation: CASIHLPRRAGNHPQHF.

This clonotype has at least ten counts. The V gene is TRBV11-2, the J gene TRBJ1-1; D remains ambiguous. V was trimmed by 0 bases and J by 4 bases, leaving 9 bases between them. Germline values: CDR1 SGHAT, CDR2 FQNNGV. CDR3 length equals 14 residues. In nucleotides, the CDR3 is TGTGCCAGCAGCTTAGAGGGTAGCCTCACTGAAGCTTTCTTT. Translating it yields CASSLEGSLTEAFF.

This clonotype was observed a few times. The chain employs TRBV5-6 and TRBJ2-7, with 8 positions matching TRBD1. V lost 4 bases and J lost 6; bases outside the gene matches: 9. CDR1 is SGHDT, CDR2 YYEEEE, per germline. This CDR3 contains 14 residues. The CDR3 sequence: CASSIGTGQAEQYF. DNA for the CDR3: TGTGCCAGCAGCATCGGGACGGGACAGGCCGAGCAGTACTTC. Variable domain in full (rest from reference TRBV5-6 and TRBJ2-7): DAGVTQSPTHLIKTRGQQVTLRCSPKSGHDTVSWYQQALGQGPQFIFQYYEEEERQRGNFPDRFSGHQFPNYSSELNVNALLLGDSALYLCASSIGTGQAEQYFGPGTRLTVT.

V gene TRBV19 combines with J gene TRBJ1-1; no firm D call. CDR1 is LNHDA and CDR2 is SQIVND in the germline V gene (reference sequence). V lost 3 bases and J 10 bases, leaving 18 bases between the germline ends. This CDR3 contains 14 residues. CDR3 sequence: CASSIRQPKGGAFF. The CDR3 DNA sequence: TGTGCCAGTAGTATTCGGCAGCCAAAAGGAGGAGCTTTCTTT.

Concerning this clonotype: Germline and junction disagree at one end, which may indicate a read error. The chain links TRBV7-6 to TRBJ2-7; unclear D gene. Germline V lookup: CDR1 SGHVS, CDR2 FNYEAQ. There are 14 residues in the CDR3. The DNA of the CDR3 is TGTGCCAGCAGCTTAGAGCTAGACCTATACGGGCAGTACTTC. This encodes CASSLELDLYGQYF.

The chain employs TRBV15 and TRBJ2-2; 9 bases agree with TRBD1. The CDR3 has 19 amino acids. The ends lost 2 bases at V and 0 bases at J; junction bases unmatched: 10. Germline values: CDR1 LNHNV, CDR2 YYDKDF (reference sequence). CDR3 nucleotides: TGTGCCACCAGCAGAACCGGGACAGGGTTCCCTACGAACACCGGGGAGCTGTTTTTT. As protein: CATSRTGTGFPTNTGELFF. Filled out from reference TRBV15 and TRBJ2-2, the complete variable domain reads DAMVIQNPRYQVTQFGKPVTLSCSQTLNHNVMYWYQQKSSQAPKLLFHYYDKDFNNEADTPDNFQSRRPNTSFCFLDIRSPGLGDTAMYLCATSRTGTGFPTNTGELFFGEGSRLTVL.

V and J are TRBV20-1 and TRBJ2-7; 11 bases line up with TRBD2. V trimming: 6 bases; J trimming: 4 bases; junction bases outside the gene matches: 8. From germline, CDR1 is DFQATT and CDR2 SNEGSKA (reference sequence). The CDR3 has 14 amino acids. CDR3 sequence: CSAPFTSGSYEQYF. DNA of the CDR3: TGCAGTGCACCCTTTACTAGCGGGAGTTACGAGCAGTACTTC.

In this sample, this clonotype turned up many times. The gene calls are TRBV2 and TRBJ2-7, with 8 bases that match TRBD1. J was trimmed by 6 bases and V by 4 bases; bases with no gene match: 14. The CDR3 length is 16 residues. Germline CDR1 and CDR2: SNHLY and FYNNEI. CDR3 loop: CASSGTSGGANSEQYF. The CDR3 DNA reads TGTGCCAGCAGTGGGACCTCAGGGGGCGCCAACTCCGAGCAGTACTTC.

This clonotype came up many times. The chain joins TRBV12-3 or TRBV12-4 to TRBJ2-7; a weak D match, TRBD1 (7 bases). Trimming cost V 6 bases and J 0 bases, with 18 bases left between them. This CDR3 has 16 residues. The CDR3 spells CASSQTGRPSSYEQYF. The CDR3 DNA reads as TGTGCCAGCAGCCAGACAGGGAGGCCTAGCTCCTACGAGCAGTACTTC.

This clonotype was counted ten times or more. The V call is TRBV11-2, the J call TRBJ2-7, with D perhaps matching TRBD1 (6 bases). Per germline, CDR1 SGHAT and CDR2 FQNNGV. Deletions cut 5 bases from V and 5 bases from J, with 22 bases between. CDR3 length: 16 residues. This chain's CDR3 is CASSNPPNREADEQYF. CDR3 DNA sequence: TGTGCCAGCAGCAACCCTCCCAACAGGGAAGCGGACGAGCAGTACTTC.

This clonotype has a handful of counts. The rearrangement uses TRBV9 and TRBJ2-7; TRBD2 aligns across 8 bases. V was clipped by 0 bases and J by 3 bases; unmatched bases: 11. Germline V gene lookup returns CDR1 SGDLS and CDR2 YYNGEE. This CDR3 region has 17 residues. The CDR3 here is CASSVGEGVAGYYEQYF. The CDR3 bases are TGTGCCAGCAGCGTAGGGGAGGGGGTAGCGGGGTACTACGAGCAGTACTTC.

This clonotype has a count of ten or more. The CDR3 here is CSARTSSYEQYF. CDR3 nucleotides: TGCAGTGCTAGAACTAGCAGCTACGAGCAGTACTTC. The chain is built from TRBV20-1 and TRBJ2-7, with D perhaps matching TRBD2 (6 bases). In germline, CDR1 is DFQATT, CDR2 SNEGSKA (reference sequence). The CDR3 spans 12 residues. V was trimmed by 2 bases and J by 3 bases, leaving 8 bases between them.

In DNA, the CDR3 is TGCGCCAGCAGCCGTGGACTAGCGGGGGGGAGTAATGAGCAGTTCTTC. Protein product: CASSRGLAGGSNEQFF. V gene TRBV5-1 combines with J gene TRBJ2-1; 15 bases line up with TRBD2. The CDR3 is made up of 16 amino acids. Unmatched junction bases numbered 6, after V lost 4 bases and J lost 7 bases. Per germline, CDR1 SGHRS and CDR2 YFSETQ.

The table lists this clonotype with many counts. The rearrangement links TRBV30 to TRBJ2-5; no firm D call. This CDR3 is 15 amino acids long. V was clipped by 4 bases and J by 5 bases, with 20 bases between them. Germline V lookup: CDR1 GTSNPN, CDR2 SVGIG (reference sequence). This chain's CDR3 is CAWTDGPMLGETQYF. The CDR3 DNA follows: TGTGCCTGGACGGATGGACCGATGCTTGGGGAGACCCAGTACTTC.

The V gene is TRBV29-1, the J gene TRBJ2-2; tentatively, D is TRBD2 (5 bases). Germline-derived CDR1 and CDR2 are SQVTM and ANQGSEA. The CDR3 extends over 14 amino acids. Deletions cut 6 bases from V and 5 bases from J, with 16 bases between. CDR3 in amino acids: CSVLLRTQTGELFF. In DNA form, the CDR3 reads TGCAGCGTCCTACTTAGGACTCAAACCGGGGAGCTGTTTTTT.